What follows are 21 T cell receptor beta chains derived from one specimen sequenced in a study of T cell responses to AZD1222 COVID-19 vaccine (TCRdb year 2021). Library preparation employed the immunoSEQ multiplex PCR assay. TCRdb obtained this table from immuneACCESS and retained in-frame rearrangements with V and J assigned. These tables miss some clones; where compared with another copy, unresolved V genes account for less than half of the shortfall, and the remainder is unexplained. The sample table holds over 150,000 clones, of which about nine tenths were seen once. Clones ranked in the top ten supply roughly 5.5% of the sample. In light of the paper, this sample's time point label describes: baseline before first vaccination. Sample: peripheral blood, taken on day 0 of AZD1222 vaccination. Source of these receptors: an adult in good health.

The chain combines TRBV7-8 with TRBJ2-7; D is uncertain. The germline V gene encodes CDR1 SGHVS and CDR2 FQNEAQ. V dropped 5 bases and J dropped 6 bases, with 11 bases sitting between them. The CDR3 spans 12 residues. In DNA form, the CDR3 reads TGTGCCAGCAGCCCGCGTGGTGGCGAGCAGTACTTC. Encoded protein: CASSPRGGEQYF.

This clone occurred once. The chain uses TRBV24-1 and TRBJ2-2, with 8 bases aligning to TRBD2. The V gene's germline CDR1 is KGHDR and CDR2 SFDVKD. This CDR3 spans 16 amino acids. V was clipped by 3 bases and J by 4 bases; unmatched bases: 6. The CDR3, as DNA: TGTGCCACCAGTGATAGCGGGGGTTCAATCACCGGGGAGCTGTTTTTT. It translates to CATSDSGGSITGELFF.

The V call is TRBV20-1, the J call TRBJ1-2; the D gene is possibly TRBD1 (6 bases). The ends were cut back, 3 bases at V and 6 bases at J, with 11 bases in the middle. CDR1 and CDR2 from the germline V gene are DFQATT and SNEGSKA (reference sequence). The CDR3 runs 12 residues. The CDR3 DNA reads as TGCAGTGCTAGTAGCGGGGGCAATGGCTACACCTTC. Residues: CSASSGGNGYTF.

The CDR3 bases are TGCGCCAGCAGCTTTCAGGGAACTCCACATAACACCGGGGAGCTGTTTTTT. Translation: CASSFQGTPHNTGELFF. The chain links TRBV5-1 to TRBJ2-2; maybe TRBD1 (5 bases). Germline CDR1 and CDR2: SGHRS and YFSETQ. V lost 2 bases, J lost 2 bases, and 16 bases lay in between. The CDR3 consists of 17 residues. The whole variable domain, remainder taken from reference TRBV5-1 and TRBJ2-2, is KAGVTQTPRYLIKTRGQQVTLSCSPISGHRSVSWYQQTPGQGLQFLFEYFSETQRNKGNFPGRFSGRQFSNSRSEMNVSTLELGDSALYLCASSFQGTPHNTGELFFGEGSRLTVL.

This chain joins TRBV5-1 and TRBJ2-5; D uncertain. This CDR3 has 15 amino acids. Trimming removed 3 bases from V and 2 bases from J, with 14 bases in between. Per the germline V gene, CDR1 is SGHRS and CDR2 is YFSETQ. CDR3 amino acids: CASSSNGYGQETQYF. CDR3 nucleotide sequence: TGCGCCAGCAGCTCTAACGGCTATGGGCAAGAGACCCAGTACTTC.

V and J are TRBV28 and TRBJ1-5; 11 bases line up with TRBD1. Germline trimming cut 3 bases from V and 0 bases from J; bases unmatched to any gene: 13. This CDR3 has 20 residues. Germline V lookup: CDR1 MDHEN, CDR2 SYDVKM. The chain's CDR3 is CASSLLLSGTGGNSNQPQHF. The CDR3 DNA reads TGTGCCAGCAGTTTGCTACTTTCCGGGACAGGGGGTAATAGCAATCAGCCCCAGCATTTT.

This rearrangement joins TRBV3-1 (or the pseudogene TRBV3-2) to TRBJ2-7, with 7 bases aligning to TRBD1. Germline V lookup: CDR1 LGHDT, CDR2 YNNKEL (reference sequence). The CDR3 sequence is 16 residues long. V lost 0 bases, J lost 2 bases, and 7 bases stayed unmatched. In DNA, the CDR3 is TGTGCCAGCAGCCAAGATGTAGGGGGCACCACCTACGAGCAGTACTTC. Its protein is CASSQDVGGTTYEQYF.

The CDR3 spells CASSITTGLTEAFF. CDR3 coding DNA: TGTGCCAGTAGTATAACGACAGGGCTCACTGAAGCTTTCTTT. This chain joins TRBV19 and TRBJ1-1; TRBD1 aligns across 7 bases. Germline values: CDR1 LNHDA, CDR2 SQIVND (reference sequence). After removal of 2 bases from V and 4 bases from J, the junction contained 4 bases not matched to a gene. The CDR3 has 14 residues.

This clone came up once. The chain links TRBV11-2 to TRBJ1-2; 7 nucleotides agree with TRBD1. Germline V lookup: CDR1 SGHAT, CDR2 FQNNGV. Unmatched junction bases numbered 8, after V lost 5 bases and J lost 2 bases. There are 15 residues in the CDR3. CDR3 residues: CASSPTGQSNYGYTF. Written as DNA, the CDR3 is TGTGCCAGCAGCCCGACGGGACAGAGCAACTATGGCTACACCTTC.

The V and J genes are TRBV28 and TRBJ2-7, with TRBD2 matching over 9 bases. The CDR3 runs to 15 residues. The germline CDR1 and CDR2 sequences are MDHEN and SYDVKM. Losses at the gene ends were 6 bases for V and 0 bases for J; bases not matched to a gene: 6. CDR3 sequence (DNA): TGTGCCAGCAGCCAAGCTAGCGGGGTCTCCTACGAGCAGTACTTC. Protein sequence: CASSQASGVSYEQYF.

The count of this clone is one. V usage is TRBV27 and J usage is TRBJ1-2; 7 nucleotides align to TRBD1. J was trimmed by 1 base and V by 5 bases; bases with no gene match: 13. Germline CDR1 MNHEY, CDR2 SMNVEV (reference sequence). The CDR3 consists of 17 residues. CDR3 sequence reads: CASSPRTGGGVNYGYTF. Here the CDR3 DNA reads TGTGCCAGCAGTCCACGGACAGGAGGGGGGGTTAACTATGGCTACACCTTC.

The rearrangement links TRBV28 to TRBJ1-2, with D possibly being TRBD1 (5 bases). Trimming removed 8 bases at V and 2 bases at J, with 12 bases between. The germline gives CDR1 MDHEN, CDR2 SYDVKM. CDR3 length: 13 amino acids. For the CDR3, the DNA is TGTGCCAGCCTGGGGGGGTGGAACTATGGCTACACCTTC. Encoded protein: CASLGGWNYGYTF.

The chain is built from TRBV29-1 and TRBJ1-2; D is uncertain. The germline gives CDR1 SQVTM, CDR2 ANQGSEA. The V end was cut by 0 bases, the J end by 4 bases, with 9 bases between. This CDR3 contains 13 residues. Here the CDR3 reads CSVEEGRLYGYTF. CDR3 nucleotide sequence: TGCAGCGTTGAAGAGGGCAGACTCTATGGCTACACCTTC.

The chain combines TRBV28 with TRBJ1-5; D is unresolved. The CDR3 totals 12 residues. Germline values: CDR1 MDHEN, CDR2 SYDVKM. V dropped 6 bases and J dropped 11 bases, with 14 bases sitting between them. CDR3 nucleotide sequence: TGTGCCAGCAGATCCATAGGGCAAGCCCAGCATTTT. As protein: CASRSIGQAQHF.

The J gene is TRBJ2-7, the V gene TRBV27; 7 bases agree with TRBD1. CDR3 length: 12 amino acids. V gave up 5 bases and J gave up 6 bases; unmatched junction bases: 4. Germline values: CDR1 MNHEY, CDR2 SMNVEV (reference sequence). The CDR3 loop is CASSVGTVEQYF. Here the CDR3 DNA reads TGTGCCAGCAGTGTCGGGACAGTCGAGCAGTACTTC.

The V gene is TRBV27, the J gene TRBJ2-7, with 11 nucleotides matching TRBD2. Germline-derived CDR1 and CDR2 are MNHEY and SMNVEV (reference sequence). This CDR3 has 16 amino acids. The ends lost 3 bases at V and 5 bases at J; junction bases unmatched: 9. The CDR3 here is CASSFTLAGGPHEQYF. The CDR3 DNA is TGTGCCAGCAGTTTCACCTTAGCGGGGGGGCCGCACGAGCAGTACTTC.

The chain employs TRBV11-3 and TRBJ1-1; a weak D match, TRBD1 (6 bases). Trimming cost V 0 bases and J 7 bases, with 21 bases left between them. In germline, CDR1 is SGHNT, CDR2 YENEEA. The CDR3 sequence is 17 residues long. The CDR3 here is CASSLDSMGATKGEAFF. The CDR3 coding sequence is TGTGCCAGCAGCTTAGATAGTATGGGGGCGACGAAGGGTGAAGCTTTCTTT.

The chain couples TRBV7-8 to TRBJ2-7; 7 bases match TRBD2. Looked up from germline, CDR1 is SGHVS and CDR2 is FQNEAQ. The V segment lost 2 bases and the J segment 2 bases; nucleotides outside the gene matches: 0. The length of the CDR3 is 13 residues. The CDR3 nucleotides are TGTGCCAGCAGCTTACGGGGGGCCTACGAGCAGTACTTC. Translated, it gives CASSLRGAYEQYF. The variable domain in full, completed from reference TRBV7-8 and TRBJ2-7, reads GAGVSQSPRYKVAKRGQDVALRCDPISGHVSLFWYQQALGQGPEFLTYFQNEAQLDKSGLPSDRFFAERPEGSVSTLKIQRTQQEDSAVYLCASSLRGAYEQYFGPGTRLTVT.

This sequence joins TRBV3-1 (or the pseudogene TRBV3-2) and TRBJ2-7, with D possibly being TRBD1 (6 bases). Between the trimmed V and J ends, which lost 4 bases and 0 bases, there was a span of 13 bases. The CDR3 contains 15 residues. Germline V CDR1 and CDR2: LGHDT, YNNKEL (reference sequence). The CDR3 bases are TGTGCCAGCAGCCGGAGGACAGACGGCTCCTACGAGCAGTACTTC. Translation gives CASSRRTDGSYEQYF.

The chain recombines TRBV28 with TRBJ2-5, with unresolved D. This CDR3 is built from 15 residues. The ends were cut back, 10 bases at V and 0 bases at J, with 18 bases in the middle. Germline CDR1 MDHEN, CDR2 SYDVKM. The DNA of the CDR3 is TGTGCCACCCGCGGACCCCGAAACAACCAAGAGACCCAGTACTTC. It is translated as CATRGPRNNQETQYF.

The rearrangement links TRBV28 to TRBJ2-2; perhaps TRBD1 as D (5 bases). Germline V gene data show CDR1 as MDHEN and CDR2 as SYDVKM. The V and J ends lost 1 base and 10 bases respectively, with 10 bases between them. The CDR3 extends over 13 amino acids. In DNA, the CDR3 is TGTGCCAGCAGTTTATTAGGGGCGGCGGAGCTGTTTTTT. Its translation is CASSLLGAAELFF. Drawing the rest from reference TRBV28 and TRBJ2-2, the complete variable domain is DVKVTQSSRYLVKRTGEKVFLECVQDMDHENMFWYRQDPGLGLRLIYFSYDVKMKEKGDIPEGYSVSREKKERFSLILESASTNQTSMYLCASSLLGAAELFFGEGSRLTVL.